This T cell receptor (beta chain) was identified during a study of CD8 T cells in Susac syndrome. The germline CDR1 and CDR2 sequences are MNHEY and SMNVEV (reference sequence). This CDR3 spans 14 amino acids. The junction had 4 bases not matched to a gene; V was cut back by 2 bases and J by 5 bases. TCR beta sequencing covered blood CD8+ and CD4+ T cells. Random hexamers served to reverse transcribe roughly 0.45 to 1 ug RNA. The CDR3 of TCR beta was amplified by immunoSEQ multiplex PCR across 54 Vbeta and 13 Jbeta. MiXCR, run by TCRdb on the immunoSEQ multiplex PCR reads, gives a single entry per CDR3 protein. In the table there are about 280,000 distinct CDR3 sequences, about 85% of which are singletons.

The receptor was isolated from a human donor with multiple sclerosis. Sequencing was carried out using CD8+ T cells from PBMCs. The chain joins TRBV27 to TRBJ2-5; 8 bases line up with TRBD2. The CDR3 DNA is TGTGCCAGCAGTTTACACCGGGGGGGTGAGACCCAGTACTTC. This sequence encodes CASSLHRGGETQYF.